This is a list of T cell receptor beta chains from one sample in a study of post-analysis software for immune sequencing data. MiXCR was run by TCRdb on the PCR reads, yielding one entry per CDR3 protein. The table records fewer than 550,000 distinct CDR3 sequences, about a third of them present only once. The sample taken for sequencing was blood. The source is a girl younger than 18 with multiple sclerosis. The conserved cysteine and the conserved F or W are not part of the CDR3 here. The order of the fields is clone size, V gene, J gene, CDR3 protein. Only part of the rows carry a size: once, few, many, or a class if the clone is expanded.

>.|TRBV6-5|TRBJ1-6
ASSWGLRQGISPLH
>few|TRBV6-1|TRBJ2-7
ASSAWDSPYEQY
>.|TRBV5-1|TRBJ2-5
ASSLGGSLETQY
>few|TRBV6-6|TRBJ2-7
ASSNRGLSYEQY
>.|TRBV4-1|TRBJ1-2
ASSQDGDSDYGYT
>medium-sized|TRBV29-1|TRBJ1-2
SGSDRAYGYT
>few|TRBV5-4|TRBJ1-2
ASSLGPGDGYGYT
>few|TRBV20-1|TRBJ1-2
SADRQDSIDGYT
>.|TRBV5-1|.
ASSPDSLYEQY
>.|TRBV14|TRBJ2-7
ASSPGPHNEQY
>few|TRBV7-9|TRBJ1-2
ASSAGDGGYT
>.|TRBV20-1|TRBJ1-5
SASPWTVSNQPQH
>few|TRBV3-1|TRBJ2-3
ASSPLPAGGSTDTQY
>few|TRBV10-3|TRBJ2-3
AISDDRDTQY
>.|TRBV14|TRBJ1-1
ASSLLGVDTEAF
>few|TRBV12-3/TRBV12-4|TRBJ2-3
ASLTTGADTQY
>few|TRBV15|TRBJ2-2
ATSRDWTGGSGELF
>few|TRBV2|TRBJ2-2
AIPLPTGELF
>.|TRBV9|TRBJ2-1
ASSATSGGADEQF
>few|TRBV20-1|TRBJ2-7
SARDDLAGGAYEQY
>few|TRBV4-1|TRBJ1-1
ASSQAGETEAF
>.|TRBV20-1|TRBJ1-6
SAPMAMSSSPLH
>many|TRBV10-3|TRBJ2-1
AISFPGTGGNEQF
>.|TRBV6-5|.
ASKRDGGQGEQY
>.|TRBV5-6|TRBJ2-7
ASSLLYRRFSSYEQY
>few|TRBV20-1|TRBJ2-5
SALSERGASFETQY
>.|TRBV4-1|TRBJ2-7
ASSQESYEQY
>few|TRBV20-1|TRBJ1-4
SARDDEKLF
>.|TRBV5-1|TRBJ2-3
ASRGSGGLADTQY
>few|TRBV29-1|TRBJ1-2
SVEASSYGYT
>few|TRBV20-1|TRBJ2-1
SARQGISYNEQF
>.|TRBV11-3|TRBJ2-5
ASAPGLAGQGTQY
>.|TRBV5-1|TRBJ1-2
ASSSAQAGLYGYT
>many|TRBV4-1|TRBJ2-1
ASSQDRDSSYNEQF
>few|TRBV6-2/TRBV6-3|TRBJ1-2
ASSYWIYGYT
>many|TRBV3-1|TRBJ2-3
ASSPGRTDTQY
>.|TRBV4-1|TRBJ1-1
ASSQEGRVGTEAF
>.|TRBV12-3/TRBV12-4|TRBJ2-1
ASSPSAVGQF
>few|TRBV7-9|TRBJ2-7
ASSLEDWGYEQY
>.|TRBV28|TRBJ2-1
ASSSIDRGYNEQF
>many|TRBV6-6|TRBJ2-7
ASSYFPTGVYQQY
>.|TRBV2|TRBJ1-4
ASRLDMLVNEKLF
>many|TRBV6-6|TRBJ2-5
ASSHGETQY
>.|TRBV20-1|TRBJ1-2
SAGQGRGGYGYT
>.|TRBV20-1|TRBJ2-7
SAKTGATYEQY
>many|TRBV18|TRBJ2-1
ASSPGTDYNEQF
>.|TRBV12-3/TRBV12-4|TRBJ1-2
ASTGGAYGYT
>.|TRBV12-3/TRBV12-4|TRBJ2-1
ASSSGTGHQF
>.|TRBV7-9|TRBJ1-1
ASSLVGQGAEAF
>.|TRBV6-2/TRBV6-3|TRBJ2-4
ANSPRAQGDIQY
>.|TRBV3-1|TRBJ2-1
ASSQRVSGGVLF
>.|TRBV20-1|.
SAVTSGWQETQF
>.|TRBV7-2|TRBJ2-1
ASSLDAGGGGTQEQF
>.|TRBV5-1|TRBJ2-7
ASSLAASGGFSYEQY
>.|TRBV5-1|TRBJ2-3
ACSLVLADTQY
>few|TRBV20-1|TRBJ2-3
SARDPGGGTDTQY
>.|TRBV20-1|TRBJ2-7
SAREAGLLYEQY
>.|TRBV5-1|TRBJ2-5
ASSSALRLAGLGLGDNEQY
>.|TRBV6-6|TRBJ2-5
ASSYVGTGKPKETQY
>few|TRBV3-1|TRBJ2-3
ASSPGTSGGIGTQY